This TCR beta chain was captured by sequencing in a study of graft-versus-host responses after intestinal transplantation. Overall study context: Each recipient received anti-thymocyte globulin induction, then tacrolimus and steroids for about 3 years.

Using immunoSEQ multiplex PCR, the repertoire was profiled, and TCRdb retains in-frame clones only, with some absent. The sample lists 80,000 to 90,000 clones; over 85% were seen once. This clone came up once. Its matching antigen is unknown. V gave up 3 bases and J gave up 1 base, with 18 bases separating them. The germline V gene encodes CDR1 LNHDA and CDR2 SQIVND (reference sequence). The CDR3 is 17 amino acids. This chain uses TRBV19 with TRBJ1-1, with D perhaps TRBD1 (5 bases). The source was unstimulated CD4+ T cells sorted from spleen or lymph node cells, collected before intestinal transplant. This receptor was obtained from a human donor who received an intestinal transplant. CDR3: CASSMIGAGPRNTEAFF. CDR3 sequence (DNA): TGTGCCAGTAGTATGATCGGGGCGGGGCCGAGGAACACTGAAGCTTTCTTT.